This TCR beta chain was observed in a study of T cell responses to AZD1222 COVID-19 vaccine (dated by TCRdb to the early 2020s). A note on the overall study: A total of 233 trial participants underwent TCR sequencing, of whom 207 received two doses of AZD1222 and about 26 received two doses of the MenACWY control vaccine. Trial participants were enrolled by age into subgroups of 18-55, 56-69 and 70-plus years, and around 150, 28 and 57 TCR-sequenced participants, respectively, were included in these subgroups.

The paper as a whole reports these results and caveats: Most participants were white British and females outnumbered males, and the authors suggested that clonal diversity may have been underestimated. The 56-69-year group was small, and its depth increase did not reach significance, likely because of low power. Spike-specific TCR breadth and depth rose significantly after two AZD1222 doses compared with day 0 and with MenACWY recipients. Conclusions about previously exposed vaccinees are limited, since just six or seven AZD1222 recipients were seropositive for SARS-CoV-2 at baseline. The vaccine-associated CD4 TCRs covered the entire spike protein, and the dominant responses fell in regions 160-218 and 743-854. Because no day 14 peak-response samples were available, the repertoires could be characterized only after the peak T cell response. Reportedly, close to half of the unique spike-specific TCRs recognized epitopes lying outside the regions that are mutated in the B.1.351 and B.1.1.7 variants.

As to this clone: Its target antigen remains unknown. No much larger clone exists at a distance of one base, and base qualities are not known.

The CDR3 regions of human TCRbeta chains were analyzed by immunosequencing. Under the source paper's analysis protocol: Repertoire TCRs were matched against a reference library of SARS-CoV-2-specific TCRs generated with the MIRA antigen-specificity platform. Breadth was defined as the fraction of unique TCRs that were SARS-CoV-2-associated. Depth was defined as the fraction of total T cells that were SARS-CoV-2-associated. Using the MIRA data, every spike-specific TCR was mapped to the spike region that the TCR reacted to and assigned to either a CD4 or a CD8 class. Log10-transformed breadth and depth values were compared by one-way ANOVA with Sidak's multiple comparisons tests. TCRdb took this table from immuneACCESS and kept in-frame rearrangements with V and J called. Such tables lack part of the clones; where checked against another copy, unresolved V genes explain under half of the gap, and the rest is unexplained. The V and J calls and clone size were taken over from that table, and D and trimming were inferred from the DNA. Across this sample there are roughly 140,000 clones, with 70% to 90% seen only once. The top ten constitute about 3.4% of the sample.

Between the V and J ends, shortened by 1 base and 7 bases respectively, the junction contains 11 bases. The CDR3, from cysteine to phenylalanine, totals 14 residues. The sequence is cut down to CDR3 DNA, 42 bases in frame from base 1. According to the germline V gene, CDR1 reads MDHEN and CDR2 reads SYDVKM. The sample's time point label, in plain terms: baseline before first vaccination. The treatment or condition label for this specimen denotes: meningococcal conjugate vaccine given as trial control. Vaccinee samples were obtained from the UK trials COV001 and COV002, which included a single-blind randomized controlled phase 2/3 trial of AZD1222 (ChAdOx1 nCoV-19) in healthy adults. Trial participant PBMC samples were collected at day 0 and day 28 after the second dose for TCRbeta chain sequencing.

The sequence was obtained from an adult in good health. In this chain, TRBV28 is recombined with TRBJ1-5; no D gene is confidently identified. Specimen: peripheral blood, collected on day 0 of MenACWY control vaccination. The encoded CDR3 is CASSLYQDGQPQHF. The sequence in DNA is TGTGCCAGCAGTTTATACCAAGACGGGCAGCCCCAGCATTTT. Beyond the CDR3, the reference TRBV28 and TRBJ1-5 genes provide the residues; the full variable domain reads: DVKVTQSSRYLVKRTGEKVFLECVQDMDHENMFWYRQDPGLGLRLIYFSYDVKMKEKGDIPEGYSVSREKKERFSLILESASTNQTSMYLCASSLYQDGQPQHFGDGTRLSIL.